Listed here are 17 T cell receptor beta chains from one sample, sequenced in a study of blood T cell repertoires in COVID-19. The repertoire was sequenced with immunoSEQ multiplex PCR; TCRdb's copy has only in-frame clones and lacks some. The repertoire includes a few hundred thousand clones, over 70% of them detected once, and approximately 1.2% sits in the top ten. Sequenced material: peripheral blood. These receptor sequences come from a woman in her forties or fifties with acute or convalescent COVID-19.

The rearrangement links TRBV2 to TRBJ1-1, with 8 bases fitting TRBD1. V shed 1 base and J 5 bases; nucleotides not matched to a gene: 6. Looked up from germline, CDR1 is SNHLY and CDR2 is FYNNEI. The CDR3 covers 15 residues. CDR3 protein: CASSEDQGAVTEAFF. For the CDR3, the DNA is TGTGCCAGCAGTGAAGACCAGGGGGCAGTGACTGAAGCTTTCTTT.

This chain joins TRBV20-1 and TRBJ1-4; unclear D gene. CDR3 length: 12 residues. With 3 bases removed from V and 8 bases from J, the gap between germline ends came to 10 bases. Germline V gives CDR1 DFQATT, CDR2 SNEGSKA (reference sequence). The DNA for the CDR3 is TGCAGTGCTAGTGGCCTTCGGGAAAAACTGTTTTTT. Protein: CSASGLREKLFF.

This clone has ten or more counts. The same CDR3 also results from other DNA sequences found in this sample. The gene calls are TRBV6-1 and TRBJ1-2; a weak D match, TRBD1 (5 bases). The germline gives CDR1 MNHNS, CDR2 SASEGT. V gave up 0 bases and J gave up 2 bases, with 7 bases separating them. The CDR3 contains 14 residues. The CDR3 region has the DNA TGTGCCAGCAGTGAAGCAACAGGCAACTATGGCTACACCTTC. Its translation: CASSEATGNYGYTF.

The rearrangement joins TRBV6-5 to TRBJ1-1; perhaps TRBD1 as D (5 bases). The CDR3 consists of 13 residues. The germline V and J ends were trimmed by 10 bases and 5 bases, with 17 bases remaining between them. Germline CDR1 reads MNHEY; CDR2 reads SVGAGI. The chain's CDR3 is CATSGPGRTEAFF. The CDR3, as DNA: TGTGCCACATCGGGACCGGGGAGGACTGAAGCTTTCTTT.

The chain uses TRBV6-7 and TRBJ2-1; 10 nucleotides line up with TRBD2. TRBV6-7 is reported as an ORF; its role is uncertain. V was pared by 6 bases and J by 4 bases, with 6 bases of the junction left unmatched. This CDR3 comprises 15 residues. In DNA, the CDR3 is TGTGCCAGCAGAGAGGGACTAGCGAGATACAATGAGCAGTTCTTC. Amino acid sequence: CASREGLARYNEQFF.

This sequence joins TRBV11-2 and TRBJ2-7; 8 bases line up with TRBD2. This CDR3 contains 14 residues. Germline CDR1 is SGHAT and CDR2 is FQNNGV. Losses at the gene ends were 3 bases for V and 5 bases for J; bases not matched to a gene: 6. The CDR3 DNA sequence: TGTGCCAGCAGCTTGAGCGGGAGCGGGAACGAGCAGTACTTC. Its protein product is CASSLSGSGNEQYF. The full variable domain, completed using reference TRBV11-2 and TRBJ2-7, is EAGVAQSPRYKIIEKRQSVAFWCNPISGHATLYWYQQILGQGPKLLIQFQNNGVVDDSQLPKDRFSAERLKGVDSTLKIQPAKLEDSAVYLCASSLSGSGNEQYFGPGTRLTVT.

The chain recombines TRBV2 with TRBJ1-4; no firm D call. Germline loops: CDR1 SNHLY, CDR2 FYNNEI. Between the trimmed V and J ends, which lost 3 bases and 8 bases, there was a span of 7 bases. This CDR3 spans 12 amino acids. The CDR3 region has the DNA TGTGCCAGCAGTGAGCTGAGAGAAAAACTGTTTTTT. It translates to CASSELREKLFF. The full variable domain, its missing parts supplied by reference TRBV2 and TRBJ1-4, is EPEVTQTPSHQVTQMGQEVILRCVPISNHLYFYWYRQILGQKVEFLVSFYNNEISEKSEIFDDQFSVERPDGSNFTLKIRSTKLEDSAMYFCASSELREKLFFGSGTQLSVL.

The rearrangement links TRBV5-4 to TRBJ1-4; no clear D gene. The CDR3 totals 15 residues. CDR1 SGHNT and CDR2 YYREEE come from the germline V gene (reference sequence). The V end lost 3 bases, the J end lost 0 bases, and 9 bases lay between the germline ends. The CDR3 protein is CASSWNSATNEKLFF. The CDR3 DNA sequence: TGTGCCAGCAGCTGGAATAGCGCAACTAATGAAAAACTGTTTTTT.

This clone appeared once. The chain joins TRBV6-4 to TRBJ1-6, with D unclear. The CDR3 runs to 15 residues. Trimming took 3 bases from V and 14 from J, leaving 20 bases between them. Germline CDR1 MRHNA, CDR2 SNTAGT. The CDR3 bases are TGTGCCAGCAGTGATTCGGGGTGGATTAATTGGGCCCTCCACTTT. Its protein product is CASSDSGWINWALHF.

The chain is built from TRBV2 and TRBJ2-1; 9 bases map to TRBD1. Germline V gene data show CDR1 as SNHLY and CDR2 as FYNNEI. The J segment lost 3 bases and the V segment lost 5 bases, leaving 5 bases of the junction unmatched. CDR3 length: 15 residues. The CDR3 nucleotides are TGTGCCAGCAGTCGGGGGACAGGGTTCTACAATGAGCAGTTCTTC. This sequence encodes CASSRGTGFYNEQFF.

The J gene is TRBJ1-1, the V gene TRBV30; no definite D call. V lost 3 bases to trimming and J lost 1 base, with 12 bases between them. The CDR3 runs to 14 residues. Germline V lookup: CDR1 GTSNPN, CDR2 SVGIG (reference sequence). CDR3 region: CAWRAGRQNTEAFF. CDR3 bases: TGTGCCTGGAGGGCGGGCCGACAGAACACTGAAGCTTTCTTT.

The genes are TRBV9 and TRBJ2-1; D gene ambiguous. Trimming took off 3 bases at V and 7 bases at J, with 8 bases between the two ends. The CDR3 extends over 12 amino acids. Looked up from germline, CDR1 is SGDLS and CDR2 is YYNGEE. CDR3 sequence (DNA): TGTGCCAGCAGCGCCCCTAGGAATGAGCAGTTCTTC. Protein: CASSAPRNEQFF. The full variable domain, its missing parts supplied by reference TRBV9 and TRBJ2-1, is DSGVTQTPKHLITATGQRVTLRCSPRSGDLSVYWYQQSLDQGLQFLIQYYNGEERAKGNILERFSAQQFPDLHSELNLSSLELGDSALYFCASSAPRNEQFFGPGTRLTVL.

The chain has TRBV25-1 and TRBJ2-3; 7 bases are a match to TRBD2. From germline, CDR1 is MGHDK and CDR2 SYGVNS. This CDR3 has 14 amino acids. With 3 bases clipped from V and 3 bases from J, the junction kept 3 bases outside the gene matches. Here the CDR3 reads CASSEAGVTDTQYF. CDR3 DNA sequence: TGTGCCAGCAGTGAGGCGGGGGTTACAGATACGCAGTATTTT. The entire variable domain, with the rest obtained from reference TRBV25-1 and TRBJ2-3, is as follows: EADIYQTPRYLVIGTGKKITLECSQTMGHDKMYWYQQDPGMELHLIHYSYGVNSTEKGDLSSESTVSRIRTEHFPLTLESARPSHTSQYLCASSEAGVTDTQYFGPGTRLTVL.

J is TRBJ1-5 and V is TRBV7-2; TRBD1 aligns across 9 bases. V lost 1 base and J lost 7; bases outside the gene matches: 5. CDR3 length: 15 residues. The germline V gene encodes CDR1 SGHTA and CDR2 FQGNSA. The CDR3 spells CASSLEQGARQPQHF. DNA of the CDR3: TGTGCCAGCAGCTTAGAACAGGGGGCGAGACAGCCCCAGCATTTT. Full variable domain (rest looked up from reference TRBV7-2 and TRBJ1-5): GAGVSQSPSNKVTEKGKDVELRCDPISGHTALYWYRQSLGQGLEFLIYFQGNSAPDKSGLPSDRFSAERTGGSVSTLTIQRTQQEDSAVYLCASSLEQGARQPQHFGDGTRLSIL.

For the CDR3, the DNA is TGCAGCGTTCGGACAGGGGAGGATACGCAGTATTTT. Protein sequence: CSVRTGEDTQYF. V usage is TRBV29-1 and J usage is TRBJ2-3; TRBD1 agrees at 9 bases. The CDR3 runs to 12 residues. Germline trimming cut 5 bases from V and 6 bases from J; bases unmatched to any gene: 3. Germline V CDR1 and CDR2: SQVTM, ANQGSEA.

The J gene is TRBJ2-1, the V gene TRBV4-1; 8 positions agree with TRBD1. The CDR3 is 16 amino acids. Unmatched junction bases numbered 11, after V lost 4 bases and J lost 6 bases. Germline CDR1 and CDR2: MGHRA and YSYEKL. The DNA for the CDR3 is TGCGCCAGCAGCCGATTCACAGGACAGGGCGTCAATGAGCAGTTCTTC. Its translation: CASSRFTGQGVNEQFF.

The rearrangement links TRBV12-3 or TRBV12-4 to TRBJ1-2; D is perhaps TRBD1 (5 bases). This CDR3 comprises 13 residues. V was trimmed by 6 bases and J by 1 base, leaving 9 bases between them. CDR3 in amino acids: CASRSDSNYGYTF. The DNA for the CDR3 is TGTGCCAGCAGATCCGACAGTAACTATGGCTACACCTTC.